The clone carrying this T cell receptor beta chain showed up just a few times. V lost 4 bases to trimming and J lost 1 base, with 14 bases between them. There are 15 residues in the CDR3. Germline V gene lookup returns CDR1 MGHRA and CDR2 YSYEKL. The data derive from a study of blood T cell repertoires in COVID-19. Study-level background: The United States, Italy and Spain supplied acute and convalescent COVID-19 samples. The cDNA or gDNA used as material had been derived from T cells, B-cell-depleted T cells, or PBMCs.

In the original analysis: Reference gene primer amplification gave nucleated cell count estimates. Measured with immunoSEQ multiplex PCR; TCRdb has only the in-frame clones, and not every one. V and J calls and clone size follow that table, whereas D and trimming were derived from the DNA. Of about 180,000 clones in the sample, about 84% were seen once. The clonotype comes from a person aged 70 to 79 with COVID-19, enrolled during active disease. Sequencing input: peripheral blood. The chain employs TRBV4-1 and TRBJ2-7; D may be TRBD2 (6 bases). The CDR3 loop reads CASSPDGTRSYEQYF. The CDR3 nucleotides are TGCGCCAGCAGCCCGGACGGGACTCGTTCCTACGAGCAGTACTTC.